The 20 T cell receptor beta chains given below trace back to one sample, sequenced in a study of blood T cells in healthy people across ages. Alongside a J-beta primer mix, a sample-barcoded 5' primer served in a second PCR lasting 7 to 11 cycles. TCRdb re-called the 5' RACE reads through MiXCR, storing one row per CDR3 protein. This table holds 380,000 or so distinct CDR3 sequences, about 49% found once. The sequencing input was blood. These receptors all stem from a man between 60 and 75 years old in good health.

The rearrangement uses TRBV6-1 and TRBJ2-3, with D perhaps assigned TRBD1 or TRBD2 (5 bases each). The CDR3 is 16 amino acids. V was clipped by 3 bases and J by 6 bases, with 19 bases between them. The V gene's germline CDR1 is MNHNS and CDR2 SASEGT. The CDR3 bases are TGTGCCAGCAGTGAGAGAAGGGACGGTGACGTGGATACGCAGTATTTT. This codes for CASSERRDGDVDTQYF.

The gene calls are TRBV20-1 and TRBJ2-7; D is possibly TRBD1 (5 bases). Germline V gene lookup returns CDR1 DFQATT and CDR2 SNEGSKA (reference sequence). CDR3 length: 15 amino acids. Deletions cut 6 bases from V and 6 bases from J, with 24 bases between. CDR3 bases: TGCAGTGCCATAGCTCCCACAGGCACGGTTGGCGAGCAGTACTTC. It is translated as CSAIAPTGTVGEQYF.

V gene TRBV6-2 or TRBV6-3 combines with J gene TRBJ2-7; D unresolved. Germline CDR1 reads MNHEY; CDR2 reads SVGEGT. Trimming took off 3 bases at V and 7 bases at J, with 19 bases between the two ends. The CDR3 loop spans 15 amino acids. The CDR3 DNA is TGTGCCAGCAGTTATCTGAGGACCTCGAAGAGGGAGCAGTACTTC. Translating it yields CASSYLRTSKREQYF.

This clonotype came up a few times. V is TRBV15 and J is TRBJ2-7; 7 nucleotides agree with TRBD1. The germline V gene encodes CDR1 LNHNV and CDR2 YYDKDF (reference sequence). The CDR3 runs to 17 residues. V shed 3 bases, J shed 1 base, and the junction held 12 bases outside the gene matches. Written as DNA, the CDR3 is TGTGCCACCAGCAGGGGAGACAGGGTCCGACAATCCTACGAGCAGTACTTC. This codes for CATSRGDRVRQSYEQYF.

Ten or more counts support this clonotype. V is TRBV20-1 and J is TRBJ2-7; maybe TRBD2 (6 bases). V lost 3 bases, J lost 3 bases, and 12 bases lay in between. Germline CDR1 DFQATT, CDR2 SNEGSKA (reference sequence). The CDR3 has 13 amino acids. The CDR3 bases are TGCAGTGCTAGGAAGGGAGGCCTCTACGAGCAGTACTTC. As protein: CSARKGGLYEQYF.

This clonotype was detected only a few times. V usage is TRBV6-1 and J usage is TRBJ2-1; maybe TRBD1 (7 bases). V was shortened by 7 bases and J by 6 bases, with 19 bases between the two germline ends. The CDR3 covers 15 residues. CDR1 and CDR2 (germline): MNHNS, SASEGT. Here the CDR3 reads CASTLLQGGGNEQFF. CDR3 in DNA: TGTGCCAGCACTCTACTCCAGGGGGGAGGCAATGAGCAGTTCTTC.

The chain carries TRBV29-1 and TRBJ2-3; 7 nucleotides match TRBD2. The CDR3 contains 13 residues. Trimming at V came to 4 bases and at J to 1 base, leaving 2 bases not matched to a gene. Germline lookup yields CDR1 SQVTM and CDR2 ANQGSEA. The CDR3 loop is CSVGLAGTDTQYF. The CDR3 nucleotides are TGCAGCGTTGGACTAGCCGGCACAGATACGCAGTATTTT.

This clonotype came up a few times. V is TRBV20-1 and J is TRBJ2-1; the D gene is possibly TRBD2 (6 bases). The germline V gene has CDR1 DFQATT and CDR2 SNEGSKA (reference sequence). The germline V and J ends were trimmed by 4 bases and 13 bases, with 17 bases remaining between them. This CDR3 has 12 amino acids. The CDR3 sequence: CSATTSGRGQFF. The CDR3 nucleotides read TGCAGTGCTACCACATCAGGGCGGGGACAGTTCTTC.

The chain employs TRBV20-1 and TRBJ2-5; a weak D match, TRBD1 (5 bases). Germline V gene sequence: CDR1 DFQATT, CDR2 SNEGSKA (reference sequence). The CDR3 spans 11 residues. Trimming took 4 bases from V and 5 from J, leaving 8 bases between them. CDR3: CSAMGRETQYF. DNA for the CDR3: TGCAGTGCTATGGGGCGGGAGACCCAGTACTTC.

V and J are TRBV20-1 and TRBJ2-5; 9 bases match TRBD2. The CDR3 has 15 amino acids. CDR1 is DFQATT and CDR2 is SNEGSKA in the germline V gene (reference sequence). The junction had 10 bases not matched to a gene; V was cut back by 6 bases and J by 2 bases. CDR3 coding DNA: TGCAGTGCCGGCAGTGGCGGGAGGGGGCAAGAGACCCAGTACTTC. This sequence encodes CSAGSGGRGQETQYF.

Here the CDR3 DNA reads TGTGCCAGCAGTACCTCCGGGACAGGGGACGACTATGGCTACACCTTC. Translated, it gives CASSTSGTGDDYGYTF. The chain is built from TRBV28 and TRBJ1-2; 10 bases line up with TRBD1. The trim removed 5 bases at V and 3 bases at J, leaving 9 bases unmatched. This CDR3 contains 16 residues. Germline V lookup: CDR1 MDHEN, CDR2 SYDVKM.

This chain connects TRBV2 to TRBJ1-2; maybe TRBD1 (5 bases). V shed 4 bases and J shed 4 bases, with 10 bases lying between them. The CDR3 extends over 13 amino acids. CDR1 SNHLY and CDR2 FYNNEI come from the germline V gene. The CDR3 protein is CASSGDGIYGYTF. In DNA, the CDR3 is TGTGCCAGCAGTGGGGACGGAATCTATGGCTACACCTTC. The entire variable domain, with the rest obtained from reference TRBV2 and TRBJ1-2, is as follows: EPEVTQTPSHQVTQMGQEVILRCVPISNHLYFYWYRQILGQKVEFLVSFYNNEISEKSEIFDDQFSVERPDGSNFTLKIRSTKLEDSAMYFCASSGDGIYGYTFGSGTRLTVV.

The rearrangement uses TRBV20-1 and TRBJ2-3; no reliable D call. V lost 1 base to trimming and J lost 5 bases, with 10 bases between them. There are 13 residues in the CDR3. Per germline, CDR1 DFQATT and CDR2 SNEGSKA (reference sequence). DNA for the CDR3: TGCAGTGCTAGAGGGGGTTTGGGAGATACGCAGTATTTT. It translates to CSARGGLGDTQYF.

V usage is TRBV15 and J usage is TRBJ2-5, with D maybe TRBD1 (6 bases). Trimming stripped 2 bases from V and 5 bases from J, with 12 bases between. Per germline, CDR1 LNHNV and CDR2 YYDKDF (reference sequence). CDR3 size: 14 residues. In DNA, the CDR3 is TGTGCCACCAGCAGAAGGGCAAGGGGGGAGACCCAGTACTTC. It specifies CATSRRARGETQYF.

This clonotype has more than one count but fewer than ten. The CDR3 here is CASSLATLVGQGARETQYF. CDR3 DNA: TGCGCCAGCAGCTTGGCCACTTTGGTCGGACAGGGGGCCAGAGAGACCCAGTACTTC. The chain has TRBV5-1 and TRBJ2-5; 11 bases are shared with TRBD1. CDR3 length: 19 amino acids. CDR1 is SGHRS, CDR2 YFSETQ, per germline. V trimming: 0 bases; J trimming: 4 bases; junction bases outside the gene matches: 14.

The CDR3 loop is CASSAQGTYNEQFF. The CDR3 nucleotides read TGTGCCAGCAGTGCACAGGGGACCTACAATGAGCAGTTCTTC. The chain combines TRBV2 with TRBJ2-1, with 7 positions matching TRBD1. Germline loops: CDR1 SNHLY, CDR2 FYNNEI. Losses at the gene ends were 4 bases for V and 2 bases for J; bases not matched to a gene: 2. The CDR3 sequence is 14 residues long.

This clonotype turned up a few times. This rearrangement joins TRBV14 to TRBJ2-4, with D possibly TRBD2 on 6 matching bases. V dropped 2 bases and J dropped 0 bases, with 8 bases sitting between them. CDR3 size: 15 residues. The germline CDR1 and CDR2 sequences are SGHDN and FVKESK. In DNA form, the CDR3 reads TGTGCCAGCAGCCAACGGGGGTTAGCCAAAAACATTCAGTACTTC. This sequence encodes CASSQRGLAKNIQYF.

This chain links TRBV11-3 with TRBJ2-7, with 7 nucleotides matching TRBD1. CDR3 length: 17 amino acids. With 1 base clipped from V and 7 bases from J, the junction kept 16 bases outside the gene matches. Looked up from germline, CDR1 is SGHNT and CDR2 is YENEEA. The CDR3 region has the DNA TGTGCCAGCAGCTTAGGACGGACAGGTGCTACCTTCAATGAGCAGTACTTC. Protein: CASSLGRTGATFNEQYF.

For the CDR3, the DNA is TGTGCCAGCAGCTTGGCCGGGAGGGGTGAAGCTTTCTTT. Translation: CASSLAGRGEAFF. The chain has TRBV7-9 and TRBJ1-1; possibly TRBD1 for D (5 bases). Per germline, CDR1 SEHNR and CDR2 FQNEAQ (reference sequence). The germline V and J ends were trimmed by 3 bases and 7 bases, with 12 bases remaining between them. There are 13 residues in the CDR3.

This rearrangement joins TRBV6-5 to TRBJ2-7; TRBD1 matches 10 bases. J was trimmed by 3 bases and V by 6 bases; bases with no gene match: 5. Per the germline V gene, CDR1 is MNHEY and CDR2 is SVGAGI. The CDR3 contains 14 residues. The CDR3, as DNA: TGTGCCAGCAGGCGACAGGGGGCAATCTACGAGCAGTACTTC. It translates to CASRRQGAIYEQYF.